The rows below give T cell receptor beta chains drawn from one sample of a study of EBV T-cell therapy then PD-1 blockade in nasopharyngeal carcinoma. TCRdb keeps only in-frame clones here, not all; method: immunoSEQ multiplex PCR. The data contain 19,000 or so clones, approximately 80% of them seen just once; the ten biggest clones take up around 28%. Their recognized antigens are unknown. The sample consisted of CD8+ T cells from blood, taken at day 0 from a patient whose treatment included autologous EBV-specific T cells and nivolumab. These receptors were collected from a man aged 40-49 years with nasopharyngeal carcinoma. CDR3s include the opening cysteine and the closing phenylalanine or tryptophan. Fields, in order: V gene, D gene, J gene, clone size, CDR3 DNA, CDR3 protein. The D gene is left open where the match is weak. Where a row states a size, it is once, few, many or the class of an expanded clone; other rows omit it.

v_gene: TRBV6-2/TRBV6-3; d_gene: .; j_gene: TRBJ2-7; abundance: .; CDR3nt: TGTGCCAGCAGTTACGTCGCCTACGAGCAGTACTTC; CDR3aa: CASSYVAYEQYF
v_gene: TRBV27; d_gene: .; j_gene: TRBJ2-3; abundance: once; CDR3nt: TGTGCCAGCAGTTTTCTCACGACGCGGACAGCTGAGACAGATACGCAGTATTTT; CDR3aa: CASSFLTTRTAETDTQYF
v_gene: TRBV6-2/TRBV6-3; d_gene: .; j_gene: TRBJ2-7; abundance: .; CDR3nt: TGTGCCAGCAGTTACGTAATAGACAGCCCCTACGAGCAGTACTTC; CDR3aa: CASSYVIDSPYEQYF
v_gene: TRBV6-4; d_gene: TRBD1; j_gene: TRBJ2-2; abundance: .; CDR3nt: TGTGCCAGCAGCCCGACAGGGGAGGACACCGGGGAGCTGTTTTTT; CDR3aa: CASSPTGEDTGELFF
v_gene: TRBV4-3; d_gene: .; j_gene: TRBJ1-1; abundance: .; CDR3nt: TGCGCCAGCAGCCAAGATTACTGGCACAGGTCAGGTTACACTGAAGCTTTCTTT; CDR3aa: CASSQDYWHRSGYTEAFF
v_gene: TRBV27; d_gene: .; j_gene: TRBJ1-1; abundance: .; CDR3nt: TGTGCCACCAAGAGGGGAGTGGGCACTGAAGCTTTCTTT; CDR3aa: CATKRGVGTEAFF
v_gene: TRBV6-2/TRBV6-3; d_gene: TRBD1; j_gene: TRBJ1-5; abundance: once; CDR3nt: TGTGCCAGCAGCCGACAGGGCGGTCAGCCCCAGCATTTT; CDR3aa: CASSRQGGQPQHF
v_gene: TRBV9; d_gene: .; j_gene: TRBJ1-4; abundance: .; CDR3nt: TGTGCCAGCAGCGAGGGGGGCTCTCACAATGAAAAACTGTTTTTT; CDR3aa: CASSEGGSHNEKLFF
v_gene: TRBV6-4; d_gene: .; j_gene: TRBJ2-2; abundance: .; CDR3nt: TGTGCCAGCAGTGACTCGGGTGACACCGGGGAGCTGTTTTTT; CDR3aa: CASSDSGDTGELFF
v_gene: TRBV7-9; d_gene: TRBD1; j_gene: TRBJ2-7; abundance: .; CDR3nt: TGTGCCAGCAGCTTAGCGCGAGGACAGGGGGGCCCCTACGAGCAGTACTTC; CDR3aa: CASSLARGQGGPYEQYF
v_gene: TRBV5-6; d_gene: TRBD1; j_gene: TRBJ2-7; abundance: .; CDR3nt: TGTGCCAGCAGCTTGGGGACAGGGTACTACGAGCAGTACTTC; CDR3aa: CASSLGTGYYEQYF
v_gene: TRBV28; d_gene: .; j_gene: TRBJ2-7; abundance: .; CDR3nt: TGTGCCAGCAGTTCCCCCTGGGGGGACCCACATTGCTACGAGCAGTACTTC; CDR3aa: CASSSPWGDPHCYEQYF
v_gene: TRBV5-6; d_gene: TRBD1; j_gene: TRBJ2-7; abundance: .; CDR3nt: TGTGCCAGCAGCTCGGACAGGGGCTACGAGCAGTACTTC; CDR3aa: CASSSDRGYEQYF
v_gene: TRBV4-3; d_gene: TRBD2; j_gene: TRBJ2-1; abundance: .; CDR3nt: TGCGCCAGCAGCCAAGGCTTATCCCTTCTAGCGGGGAAGGATGAGCAGTTCTTC; CDR3aa: CASSQGLSLLAGKDEQFF
v_gene: TRBV29-1; d_gene: TRBD2; j_gene: TRBJ2-1; abundance: .; CDR3nt: TGCAGCGTTGAGTCGGTAGCGGGGGGGCGGTACAATGAGCAGTTCTTC; CDR3aa: CSVESVAGGRYNEQFF
v_gene: TRBV2; d_gene: TRBD1; j_gene: TRBJ1-1; abundance: .; CDR3nt: TGTGCCAGCAATGTCGGGGACAGGGGAAGCGACACTGAAGCTTTCTTT; CDR3aa: CASNVGDRGSDTEAFF
v_gene: TRBV7-9; d_gene: .; j_gene: TRBJ2-3; abundance: .; CDR3nt: TGTGCCAGCATCCGGACCGCACTCCTCACAGATACGCAGTATTTT; CDR3aa: CASIRTALLTDTQYF
v_gene: TRBV4-1; d_gene: .; j_gene: TRBJ2-5; abundance: .; CDR3nt: TGCGCCAGCAGCCAAGATCGAGGCTATGTGAAGGAGACCCAGTACTTC; CDR3aa: CASSQDRGYVKETQYF
v_gene: TRBV4-1; d_gene: TRBD2; j_gene: TRBJ2-7; abundance: .; CDR3nt: TGCGCCAGCAGCCAAGAGTTCCTTAGCGGGAGATCCTACGAGCAGTACTTC; CDR3aa: CASSQEFLSGRSYEQYF
v_gene: TRBV7-9; d_gene: TRBD1; j_gene: TRBJ1-2; abundance: .; CDR3nt: TGTGCCTGCGTCATGAGGGACAGCGACTATGGCTACACCTTC; CDR3aa: CACVMRDSDYGYTF
v_gene: TRBV7-6; d_gene: TRBD2; j_gene: TRBJ2-7; abundance: .; CDR3nt: TGTGCCAGCAGCTTAGAACGGGGGGTTCCCTACGAGCAGTACTTC; CDR3aa: CASSLERGVPYEQYF
v_gene: TRBV7-9; d_gene: .; j_gene: TRBJ1-6; abundance: .; CDR3nt: TGTGCCAGCAGCCCACCGAACAGGGAGAGTAATTCACCCCTCCACTTT; CDR3aa: CASSPPNRESNSPLHF
v_gene: TRBV2; d_gene: TRBD1; j_gene: TRBJ1-4; abundance: .; CDR3nt: TGTGCCGAGGGACAGGGGAAGGAAAAACTGTTTTTT; CDR3aa: CAEGQGKEKLFF
v_gene: TRBV28; d_gene: .; j_gene: TRBJ2-1; abundance: .; CDR3nt: TGTGCCAGCAGTTCCGACGACGGTTCTTACAATGAGCAGTTCTTC; CDR3aa: CASSSDDGSYNEQFF
v_gene: TRBV7-6; d_gene: .; j_gene: TRBJ2-2; abundance: once; CDR3nt: TGTGCCAGCAGCCCCCGCTTAGAGAACACCGGGGAGCTGTTTTTT; CDR3aa: CASSPRLENTGELFF
v_gene: TRBV6-6; d_gene: .; j_gene: TRBJ2-7; abundance: .; CDR3nt: TGTGCCAGCAGTTACTTGAGGGACGAGCAGTACTTC; CDR3aa: CASSYLRDEQYF
v_gene: TRBV6-1; d_gene: .; j_gene: TRBJ1-5; abundance: .; CDR3nt: TGTGCCAGCAGTGAAGCCAGGGGCGCATATCAGCCCCAGCATTTT; CDR3aa: CASSEARGAYQPQHF
v_gene: TRBV25-1; d_gene: .; j_gene: TRBJ1-6; abundance: .; CDR3nt: TGTGCCAGCAGTGAAACCGGACGCGGCGTCGGTTCACCCCTCCACTTT; CDR3aa: CASSETGRGVGSPLHF
v_gene: TRBV9; d_gene: .; j_gene: TRBJ2-1; abundance: .; CDR3nt: TGTGCCAGCAGCGTGGGGAGCTCCTACAATGAGCAGTTCTTC; CDR3aa: CASSVGSSYNEQFF
v_gene: TRBV24-1; d_gene: .; j_gene: TRBJ2-7; abundance: .; CDR3nt: TGTGCCACCAGCGCCTCCGGGTCTAGCCGCTACGAGCAGTACTTC; CDR3aa: CATSASGSSRYEQYF
v_gene: TRBV28; d_gene: .; j_gene: TRBJ2-7; abundance: .; CDR3nt: TGTGCCACCGCGCCAGTGGCACCCCCCTCCTACGAGCAGTACTTC; CDR3aa: CATAPVAPPSYEQYF
v_gene: TRBV7-9; d_gene: .; j_gene: TRBJ1-3; abundance: .; CDR3nt: TGTGCCAGCAGTTACAGGGTCGGAAACACCATATATTTT; CDR3aa: CASSYRVGNTIYF
v_gene: TRBV4-1; d_gene: .; j_gene: TRBJ2-7; abundance: few; CDR3nt: TGCGCCAGCAGCCAAGGGGTTAGCGAGCAGTACTTC; CDR3aa: CASSQGVSEQYF
v_gene: TRBV6-2/TRBV6-3; d_gene: .; j_gene: TRBJ2-7; abundance: few; CDR3nt: TGTGCCAGCAGTTACCAGGACGAATCCTCCTACGAGCAGTACTTC; CDR3aa: CASSYQDESSYEQYF
v_gene: TRBV7-9; d_gene: TRBD1; j_gene: TRBJ2-7; abundance: .; CDR3nt: TGTGCCAGCAGCTTAACCGAGGCAGGGGGCGAGCAGTACTTC; CDR3aa: CASSLTEAGGEQYF
v_gene: TRBV7-2; d_gene: .; j_gene: TRBJ1-1; abundance: .; CDR3nt: TGTGCCAGCAGCTTAGCGACGCATACTGAAGCTTTCTTT; CDR3aa: CASSLATHTEAFF
v_gene: TRBV19; d_gene: .; j_gene: TRBJ1-1; abundance: .; CDR3nt: TGTGCCAGTATGCCGAGAGACAGTCCTGAAGCTTTCTTT; CDR3aa: CASMPRDSPEAFF
v_gene: TRBV7-8; d_gene: TRBD1; j_gene: TRBJ2-2; abundance: .; CDR3nt: TGTGCCAGCAGCCAAGGGACAGGGGGCACCGGGGAGCTGTTTTTT; CDR3aa: CASSQGTGGTGELFF
v_gene: TRBV5-1; d_gene: .; j_gene: TRBJ2-1; abundance: once; CDR3nt: TGCGCCAGCAGCTTGAGCAATGAGCAGTTCTTC; CDR3aa: CASSLSNEQFF
v_gene: TRBV6-2/TRBV6-3; d_gene: .; j_gene: TRBJ2-1; abundance: .; CDR3nt: TGTGCCAGCAGCCCCACTGCCGGGTTTGCCTACAATGAGCAGTTCTTC; CDR3aa: CASSPTAGFAYNEQFF
v_gene: TRBV12-3/TRBV12-4; d_gene: .; j_gene: TRBJ1-1; abundance: .; CDR3nt: TGTGCCAGCAGTTTCGGCACGAACACTGAAGCTTTCTTT; CDR3aa: CASSFGTNTEAFF
v_gene: TRBV9; d_gene: .; j_gene: TRBJ1-2; abundance: .; CDR3nt: TGTGCCAGCAGCTCAGAATGGTACAATGGCTACACCTTC; CDR3aa: CASSSEWYNGYTF
v_gene: TRBV6-5; d_gene: .; j_gene: TRBJ1-2; abundance: .; CDR3nt: TGTGCCAGCAGTTACGGTGGAGGCAGCTACGGTTGGGGCTACACCTTC; CDR3aa: CASSYGGGSYGWGYTF
v_gene: TRBV5-8; d_gene: .; j_gene: TRBJ2-1; abundance: .; CDR3nt: TGTGCCAGCAGCGAAACAGAATTCAATGAGCAGTTCTTC; CDR3aa: CASSETEFNEQFF
v_gene: TRBV25-1; d_gene: .; j_gene: TRBJ2-2; abundance: .; CDR3nt: TGTGCCAGCAGTGAGAAGGGCGCCGGGGAGCTGTTTTTT; CDR3aa: CASSEKGAGELFF
v_gene: TRBV9; d_gene: .; j_gene: TRBJ1-2; abundance: few; CDR3nt: TGTGCCAGCAGCGTAGCCTTAGGTAGAGGCTACACCTTC; CDR3aa: CASSVALGRGYTF
v_gene: TRBV6-2/TRBV6-3; d_gene: .; j_gene: TRBJ1-1; abundance: .; CDR3nt: TGTGCCAGCAGTTACTCGGCCGGTGAAGCTTTCTTT; CDR3aa: CASSYSAGEAFF
v_gene: TRBV7-8; d_gene: TRBD2; j_gene: TRBJ2-5; abundance: once; CDR3nt: TGTGCCAGCAGCTTAGGAGCACTAGCGGGGGGGCAAGAGACCCAGTACTTC; CDR3aa: CASSLGALAGGQETQYF
v_gene: TRBV6-4; d_gene: .; j_gene: TRBJ2-3; abundance: .; CDR3nt: TGTGCCAGCAGTGTTCGGGGGGCCACAGATACGCAGTATTTT; CDR3aa: CASSVRGATDTQYF
v_gene: TRBV12-3/TRBV12-4; d_gene: .; j_gene: TRBJ2-7; abundance: .; CDR3nt: TGTGCCAGCAGTTTAACCCCGAGCGAGCAGTACTTC; CDR3aa: CASSLTPSEQYF
v_gene: TRBV9; d_gene: TRBD1; j_gene: TRBJ1-2; abundance: .; CDR3nt: TGTGCCAGCAGCGTAGCTACAGGGGAAATAAACTATGGCTACACCTTC; CDR3aa: CASSVATGEINYGYTF
v_gene: TRBV6-2/TRBV6-3; d_gene: .; j_gene: TRBJ2-7; abundance: once; CDR3nt: TGTGCCAGCAGTTACTCGAGGGGCGAGCAGTACTTC; CDR3aa: CASSYSRGEQYF
v_gene: TRBV20-1; d_gene: .; j_gene: TRBJ1-2; abundance: .; CDR3nt: TGCAGTGCCCGATCTCGCTATGGCTACACCTTC; CDR3aa: CSARSRYGYTF
v_gene: TRBV12-5; d_gene: .; j_gene: TRBJ1-1; abundance: .; CDR3nt: TGTGCTAGTGGTTGCCCTACTCAAGGAGCTTTCTTT; CDR3aa: CASGCPTQGAFF